The TCR beta chain under discussion was sequenced for a study of cytomegalovirus exposure and HLA in healthy donors. CDR1 SGHRS and CDR2 YFSETQ come from the germline V gene. This CDR3 contains 12 residues. V gave up 5 bases and J gave up 2 bases, with 6 bases separating them. Primers for the PCR totalled 60 Vbeta and 13 Jbeta. Sequenced by immunoSEQ multiplex PCR; TCRdb stores in-frame clones only, minus some. The sample lists some 200,000 clones, 79% occurring once. The V gene is TRBV5-1, the J gene TRBJ2-3; TRBD1 might be the D (6 bases). The origin of this receptor is a girl aged 10 to 17 in good health and CMV-seropositive. The sequenced material came from PBMCs. CDR3 sequence: CASRGATDTQYF. The DNA of the CDR3 is TGCGCCAGCAGGGGGGCCACAGATACGCAGTATTTT.